These T cell receptor beta chains were read from a single sample in a study of blood T cells in healthy people across ages. From the 5' RACE reads, TCRdb called clonotypes with MiXCR, one entry per CDR3 protein. The sample consists of roughly 1.5 million distinct CDR3 sequences, roughly 43% of them appearing once. The sample was blood. Receptor source: a young woman in good health. CDR3s include the opening cysteine and the closing phenylalanine or tryptophan. The D gene is left open where the match is weak. Clone sizes are given selectively: once, few, many, or a class where the clone is expanded.

cdr3_nt | cdr3_aa | j_call | d_call | v_call | clone_size | cdr3_length
TGCAGCGTTGCTAACACTGAAGCTTTCTTT | CSVANTEAFF | TRBJ1-1 | - | TRBV29-1 | few | 10
TGTGCCAGCAGGACAGACAGGGACTACTCTGGGGCCAACGTCCTGACTTTC | CASRTDRDYSGANVLTF | TRBJ2-6 | - | TRBV6-2/TRBV6-3 | - | 17
TGTGCAAGGGCGGGGATGGATGAAAAACTGTTTTTT | CARAGMDEKLFF | TRBJ1-4 | - | TRBV7-9 | - | 12
TGTGCCAGCACCACACCCCGGGGACAGGGGGCGGATCAGCCCCAGCATTTT | CASTTPRGQGADQPQHF | TRBJ1-5 | TRBD1 | TRBV2 | few | 17
TGTGCCAGCATTCATGTCCAGCTAGGGAACACTGAAGCTTTCTTT | CASIHVQLGNTEAFF | TRBJ1-1 | - | TRBV27 | - | 15
TGCGCCAGCAGCCTTGATCCTGGGGGACAGACGAAAGAGACCCAGTACTTC | CASSLDPGGQTKETQYF | TRBJ2-5 | TRBD1 | TRBV5-1 | - | 17
TGCGCCAGCAGCTTGGACAGGGGCATGGTAGCCAAAAACATTCAGTACTTC | CASSLDRGMVAKNIQYF | TRBJ2-4 | TRBD1 | TRBV5-1 | - | 17
TGTGCCAGCAGCTTCGGTGGAAACACCATATATTTT | CASSFGGNTIYF | TRBJ1-3 | - | TRBV5-6 | few | 12
TGTGCCAGCAGCCCACTTATAGGCGGAGGGAACACTGAAGCTTTCTTT | CASSPLIGGGNTEAFF | TRBJ1-1 | - | TRBV7-2 | - | 16
TGCAGCGTAGAGGGGACTAGCGGGAGCGAGCAGTACTTC | CSVEGTSGSEQYF | TRBJ2-7 | TRBD2 | TRBV29-1 | - | 13
TGCGCCAGCAGCCAAACGGGCCTCGGGGCAGATACGCAGTATTTT | CASSQTGLGADTQYF | TRBJ2-3 | - | TRBV4-1 | - | 15
TGTGCCAGCAGCTTAGACCCCCCTGCGCAGTACTTC | CASSLDPPAQYF | TRBJ2-7 | - | TRBV7-2 | - | 12
TGTGCCAGCAGCCAAGATTTGAGGGGAACTAATGAAAAACTGTTTTTT | CASSQDLRGTNEKLFF | TRBJ1-4 | - | TRBV4-2 | - | 16
TGTGCCAGCAGTGACTCGACTAGCGGTCAAGAGACCCAGTACTTC | CASSDSTSGQETQYF | TRBJ2-5 | TRBD2 | TRBV25-1 | - | 15
TGCAGTGCTAGGAGTAGTTTTGACTTTAATGAGCAGTACTTC | CSARSSFDFNEQYF | TRBJ2-7 | - | TRBV20-1 | - | 14
TGCAGCGTTCAACGGGGGGGAGCCACAGATACGCAGTATTTT | CSVQRGGATDTQYF | TRBJ2-3 | TRBD2 | TRBV29-1 | - | 14